Listed here are 26 T cell receptor beta chains from one sample, sequenced in a study of graft-versus-host responses after intestinal transplantation. Libraries were prepared by immunoSEQ multiplex PCR; TCRdb keeps only in-frame clonotypes and omits some of them. The data hold about 120,000 clones, with 85% to 95% observed a single time. Their specific antigens are unknown. Sequencing was performed on unstimulated CD4+ T cells sorted from spleen or lymph node cells, taken before transplant. The receptors here all came from a human donor who was the organ donor for an intestinal transplant.

In DNA, the CDR3 is TGTGCAAGTCGCTTACTAGCGGGCTCCTACGAGCAGTACTTC. Its protein is CASRLLAGSYEQYF. The rearrangement links TRBV12-2 to TRBJ2-7; the D call of TRBD2 is as the table states it, not checked on the DNA. TRBV12-2 is deemed a pseudogene. The CDR3 has 14 amino acids.

V is TRBV5-1 and J is TRBJ2-2, with 11 bases matching TRBD2. With 0 bases clipped from V and 7 bases from J, the junction kept 14 bases outside the gene matches. This CDR3 comprises 19 residues. Germline loops: CDR1 SGHRS, CDR2 YFSETQ. CDR3 region: CASSLGLAGGGLRSGELFF. As DNA, the CDR3 is TGCGCCAGCAGCTTGGGTCTAGCGGGAGGCGGCCTACGCAGCGGGGAGCTGTTTTTT.

The V gene is TRBV19, the J gene TRBJ1-1; D call uncertain. CDR3 length: 14 amino acids. Trimming removed 5 bases at V and 4 bases at J, with 14 bases between. Germline loops: CDR1 LNHDA, CDR2 SQIVND (reference sequence). Here the CDR3 reads CASSPLDGITEAFF. As DNA, the CDR3 is TGTGCCAGTAGTCCACTGGATGGGATCACTGAAGCTTTCTTT.

This clone was observed once. This chain uses TRBV4-3 with TRBJ2-7; 7 bases agree with TRBD1. This CDR3 spans 15 amino acids. After removal of 4 bases from V and 3 bases from J, the junction contained 9 bases not matched to a gene. Germline CDR1 and CDR2: LGHNA and YSLEER. The CDR3 spells CASSPSGQDIYEQYF. The CDR3 DNA is TGCGCCAGCAGCCCCTCAGGACAGGACATCTACGAGCAGTACTTC.

The chain couples TRBV30 to TRBJ1-5; D possibly corresponds to TRBD1 (6 bases). This CDR3 comprises 13 residues. The germline V gene has CDR1 GTSNPN and CDR2 SVGIG (reference sequence). V was shortened by 1 base and J by 7 bases, with 11 bases between the two germline ends. DNA of the CDR3: TGTGCCTGGAGTGCACAGGGAGGGCAGCCCCAGCATTTT. Residues: CAWSAQGGQPQHF.

The chain links TRBV2 to TRBJ1-1; D is unresolved. This CDR3 is 15 amino acids long. V was clipped by 7 bases and J by 3 bases, with 18 bases between them. The germline V gene encodes CDR1 SNHLY and CDR2 FYNNEI. CDR3 sequence reads: CASTPLLGLDTEAFF. The CDR3 bases are TGTGCCAGCACCCCGCTGTTGGGCTTGGACACTGAAGCTTTCTTT.

V is TRBV29-1 and J is TRBJ1-1; D is undetermined. Germline lookup yields CDR1 SQVTM and CDR2 ANQGSEA. The CDR3 runs to 11 residues. Deletions cut 4 bases from V and 0 bases from J, with 3 bases between. The CDR3 here is CSVGVNTEAFF. CDR3 nucleotides: TGCAGCGTTGGGGTGAACACTGAAGCTTTCTTT. The whole variable domain, filled in from reference TRBV29-1 and TRBJ1-1, reads SAVISQKPSRDICQRGTSLTIQCQVDSQVTMMFWYRQQPGQSLTLIATANQGSEATYESGFVIDKFPISRPNLTFSTLTVSNMSPEDSSIYLCSVGVNTEAFFGQGTRLTVV.

The chain combines TRBV5-1 with TRBJ1-5, with TRBD1 as a possible D gene (6 bases). V shed 0 bases and J shed 4 bases, with 8 bases lying between them. Per germline, CDR1 SGHRS and CDR2 YFSETQ. The CDR3 totals 14 residues. The CDR3, as DNA: TGCGCCAGCAGCTTGGGGGGGCCGAATCAGCCCCAGCATTTT. Its protein is CASSLGGPNQPQHF.

This clone was counted between two and nine times. The chain recombines TRBV5-6 with TRBJ2-2; D remains unclear. Germline V gene sequence: CDR1 SGHDT, CDR2 YYEEEE. With 2 bases removed from V and 0 bases from J, the gap between germline ends came to 14 bases. The CDR3 runs 17 residues. DNA for the CDR3: TGTGCCAGCAGCTTATTAATTGGGTTTACGAACACCGGGGAGCTGTTTTTT. This sequence encodes CASSLLIGFTNTGELFF.

CDR3 protein: CASSYRDTRTDTQYF. CDR3 sequence (DNA): TGTGCCAGCAGTTACCGGGACACTCGCACAGATACGCAGTATTTT. The chain joins TRBV28 to TRBJ2-3; a possible D gene is TRBD1 (6 bases). The CDR3 is made up of 15 amino acids. V shed 4 bases and J shed 1 base, with 12 bases lying between them. Per the germline V gene, CDR1 is MDHEN and CDR2 is SYDVKM.

The chain employs TRBV5-6 and TRBJ1-3; TRBD1 agrees at 7 bases. CDR3 length: 15 amino acids. V dropped 4 bases and J dropped 2; count of bases not matched to a gene: 6. The germline V gene encodes CDR1 SGHDT and CDR2 YYEEEE. The CDR3 reads CASSLTGWAGNTIYF. The CDR3 nucleotides read TGTGCCAGCAGCCTGACAGGGTGGGCTGGAAACACCATATATTTT.

This chain links TRBV11-2 with TRBJ2-1; tentative D call: TRBD1 (6 bases). There are 13 residues in the CDR3. Between the trimmed V and J ends, which lost 5 bases and 8 bases, there was a span of 13 bases. Germline CDR1 SGHAT, CDR2 FQNNGV. The CDR3, as DNA: TGTGCCAGCAGCGGACTCAGGGGCTATGAGCAGTTCTTC. Translating gives CASSGLRGYEQFF.

The chain joins TRBV19 to TRBJ2-1; D could derive from TRBD1 or TRBD2 (5 bases each). The V and J ends lost 2 bases and 4 bases respectively, with 9 bases between them. This CDR3 has 14 amino acids. Germline V CDR1 and CDR2: LNHDA, SQIVND (reference sequence). The CDR3 reads CASSIRDLYNEQFF. The CDR3 DNA reads TGTGCCAGTAGTATAAGGGACCTTTACAATGAGCAGTTCTTC.

The CDR3 DNA is TGTGCCAGCTCAGGACTAGCGGGAGAGCGGGAGACCCAGTACTTC. Residues: CASSGLAGERETQYF. The chain joins TRBV19 to TRBJ2-5; TRBD2 aligns across 13 bases. V dropped 9 bases and J dropped 5; count of bases not matched to a gene: 9. The CDR3 has 15 residues. Per the germline V gene, CDR1 is LNHDA and CDR2 is SQIVND (reference sequence).

As regards this clone: Other DNA sequences in the same sample also yield this CDR3. The chain links TRBV7-2 to TRBJ1-1, with 9 nucleotides matching TRBD1. This CDR3 spans 16 amino acids. V was pared by 0 bases and J by 6 bases, with 8 bases of the junction left unmatched. The germline CDR1 and CDR2 sequences are SGHTA and FQGNSA. The CDR3 DNA is TGTGCCAGCAGCTTAGCTGGAGGACAGGGGAAGGCTGAAGCTTTCTTT. Translated, it gives CASSLAGGQGKAEAFF.

V and J are TRBV7-2 and TRBJ2-4; maybe TRBD2 (5 bases). Germline V gene data show CDR1 as SGHTA and CDR2 as FQGNSA. The length of the CDR3 is 15 residues. V lost 3 bases and J lost 7, with 16 bases in between. DNA for the CDR3: TGTGCCAGCAGCTTCGAGGGAGTGTCACCTAACATTCAGTACTTC. As protein: CASSFEGVSPNIQYF. The whole variable domain, filled in from reference TRBV7-2 and TRBJ2-4, reads GAGVSQSPSNKVTEKGKDVELRCDPISGHTALYWYRQSLGQGLEFLIYFQGNSAPDKSGLPSDRFSAERTGGSVSTLTIQRTQQEDSAVYLCASSFEGVSPNIQYFGAGTRLSVL.

V gene TRBV4-1 combines with J gene TRBJ2-7, with D possibly being TRBD2 (5 bases). V lost 0 bases, J lost 2 bases, and 14 bases lay in between. The CDR3 runs 16 residues. The germline gives CDR1 MGHRA, CDR2 YSYEKL. The CDR3 DNA is TGCGCCAGCAGCCAAGATTATGGTAGCGACCCCTACGAGCAGTACTTC. This codes for CASSQDYGSDPYEQYF.

The rearrangement links TRBV7-9 to TRBJ1-3; D gene unclear. This CDR3 region has 13 residues. Germline lookup yields CDR1 SEHNR and CDR2 FQNEAQ (reference sequence). V lost 4 bases to trimming and J lost 0 bases, with 4 bases between them. CDR3 DNA sequence: TGTGCCAGCAGCTCCGTCTCTGGAAACACCATATATTTT. This codes for CASSSVSGNTIYF.

The chain links TRBV7-2 to TRBJ1-1; the match to TRBD1 covers 8 bases. The CDR3 spans 17 residues. V shed 5 bases and J 0 bases; nucleotides not matched to a gene: 11. CDR1 SGHTA and CDR2 FQGNSA come from the germline V gene. CDR3 loop: CASSRHRTGSVNTEAFF. CDR3 sequence (DNA): TGTGCCAGCAGCCGCCACCGGACAGGGAGCGTGAACACTGAAGCTTTCTTT.

This rearrangement joins TRBV7-2 to TRBJ1-5, with D uncertain. V was trimmed by 5 bases and J by 6 bases, leaving 11 bases between them. The CDR3 runs 13 residues. Per the germline V gene, CDR1 is SGHTA and CDR2 is FQGNSA. The CDR3 loop reads CASSPSAGQPQHF. The CDR3 bases are TGTGCCAGCAGCCCAAGCGCAGGTCAGCCCCAGCATTTT.

This chain links TRBV11-2 with TRBJ1-1; D uncertain. CDR1 is SGHAT and CDR2 is FQNNGV in the germline V gene. This CDR3 has 14 amino acids. Trimming took 0 bases from V and 0 from J, leaving 5 bases between them. This CDR3 is CASSLDGLNTEAFF. The DNA for the CDR3 is TGTGCCAGCAGCTTAGACGGACTGAACACTGAAGCTTTCTTT.

The J gene is TRBJ2-1, the V gene TRBV29-1, with D tentatively TRBD2 (6 bases). V was trimmed by 4 bases and J by 8 bases, leaving 18 bases between them. The CDR3 has 14 residues. Germline CDR1 and CDR2: SQVTM and ANQGSEA. CDR3 in amino acids: CSVARLAFGDEQFF. The CDR3 region has the DNA TGCAGCGTTGCTCGGCTAGCGTTTGGGGATGAGCAGTTCTTC.

The chain is built from TRBV29-1 and TRBJ1-3; no clear D. Germline loops: CDR1 SQVTM, CDR2 ANQGSEA. V dropped 5 bases and J dropped 0 bases, with 5 bases sitting between them. CDR3 length: 12 amino acids. CDR3 DNA sequence: TGCAGCGTTCTGATCTCTGGAAACACCATATATTTT. Amino acids: CSVLISGNTIYF.

This clone appeared a single time. The genes are TRBV12-5 and TRBJ1-2; TRBD1 matches 9 bases. Germline lookup yields CDR1 LGHNT and CDR2 FRNRAP. The CDR3 covers 17 residues. The ends lost 1 base at V and 3 bases at J; junction bases unmatched: 9. The CDR3, as DNA: TGTGCTAGTGGTTTGGACCTCCGGGACAGGGATCACTATGGCTACACCTTC. Protein product: CASGLDLRDRDHYGYTF.

The chain couples TRBV6-1 to TRBJ2-2, with D possibly matching TRBD2 (6 bases). The germline V and J ends were trimmed by 1 base and 1 base, with 13 bases remaining between them. Germline CDR1 reads MNHNS; CDR2 reads SASEGT. This CDR3 comprises 17 residues. CDR3 DNA sequence: TGTGCCAGCAGTGAAGGGATAGCGGTCATGAACACCGGGGAGCTGTTTTTT. Translating gives CASSEGIAVMNTGELFF.

The chain uses TRBV2 and TRBJ2-7; D not resolved. The CDR3 contains 14 residues. V was trimmed by 3 bases and J by 0 bases, leaving 9 bases between them. The V gene's germline CDR1 is SNHLY and CDR2 FYNNEI. The CDR3 sequence: CASSDLGSSYEQYF. CDR3 nucleotides: TGTGCCAGCAGTGACCTGGGCAGCTCCTACGAGCAGTACTTC.